These 29 T cell receptor beta chains were sequenced from one sample in a study of shared clonotypes between healthy human individuals. Data came from immunoSEQ multiplex PCR; TCRdb stores just in-frame clones and leaves some out. The table records fewer than 800,000 clones, 90% to 95% of them present only once. In the naive CD8 group, cells lacked CD45RO and were positively selected for CCR7, so terminally differentiated effector memory CD45RA+ cells were left out. The sample consisted of naive CD8+ T cells sorted from blood. These TCRs come from a young man in good health.

V gene TRBV10-2 combines with J gene TRBJ2-2; 9 bases are a match to TRBD2. The CDR3 consists of 15 residues. The J segment lost 3 bases and the V segment lost 4 bases, leaving 3 bases of the junction unmatched. Germline V gives CDR1 WSHSY, CDR2 SAAADI. The CDR3 is CASSALAGYTGELFF. The CDR3 DNA sequence: TGCGCCAGCAGTGCGCTAGCGGGGTACACCGGGGAGCTGTTTTTT.

This clone was seen just once. The chain combines TRBV27 with TRBJ1-1, with a tentative D call TRBD1 (6 bases). The germline CDR1 and CDR2 sequences are MNHEY and SMNVEV (reference sequence). Trimming pared 5 bases from V and 1 base from J, leaving 11 bases between. This CDR3 has 14 residues. CDR3 DNA: TGTGCCAGCAGTATACTACAGGGGAACACTGAAGCTTTCTTT. This translates into CASSILQGNTEAFF.

The chain combines TRBV7-9 with TRBJ2-7; D is ambiguous. The CDR3 consists of 12 residues. Trimming pared 1 base from V and 6 bases from J, leaving 7 bases between. Germline V gene data show CDR1 as SEHNR and CDR2 as FQNEAQ (reference sequence). The DNA of the CDR3 is TGTGCCAGCAGCTTAGGGGATGTCGAGCAGTACTTC. This gives the protein CASSLGDVEQYF. Supplemented by reference TRBV7-9 and TRBJ2-7, the full variable domain reads DTGVSQNPRHKITKRGQNVTFRCDPISEHNRLYWYRQTLGQGPEFLTYFQNEAQLEKSRLLSDRFSAERPKGSFSTLEIQRTEQGDSAMYLCASSLGDVEQYFGPGTRLTVT.

The rearrangement links TRBV19 to TRBJ2-1; D might be TRBD2 (5 bases). In germline, CDR1 is LNHDA, CDR2 SQIVND (reference sequence). The CDR3 is 12 residues long. V lost 1 base, J lost 8 bases, and 6 bases lay in between. CDR3 nucleotides: TGTGCCAGTAGTATAGGGCGGGATGAGCAGTTCTTC. This gives the protein CASSIGRDEQFF.

The chain links TRBV7-3 to TRBJ2-2; D perhaps matches TRBD2 (6 bases). Germline values: CDR1 SGHTA, CDR2 FQGTGA. V was cut by 5 bases and J by 6 bases, with 19 bases left in between. This CDR3 is 16 amino acids long. The CDR3 here is CASSPSGGSYPGELFF. The CDR3 bases are TGTGCCAGCAGCCCCTCCGGGGGTTCGTACCCCGGGGAGCTGTTTTTT.

The chain couples TRBV11-1 to TRBJ1-2; maybe TRBD1 (5 bases). The CDR3 has 16 amino acids. With 5 bases removed from V and 2 bases from J, the gap between germline ends came to 18 bases. CDR1 is SGHAT and CDR2 is FQDESV in the germline V gene (reference sequence). CDR3 DNA: TGTGCCAGCAGCCCGACATATTTTCCAGGGAACTATGGCTACACCTTC. Its protein product is CASSPTYFPGNYGYTF.

V usage is TRBV28 and J usage is TRBJ2-7; possible D gene TRBD1, 6 bases. Trimming cost V 7 bases and J 5 bases, with 15 bases left between them. There are 13 residues in the CDR3. Looked up from germline, CDR1 is MDHEN and CDR2 is SYDVKM. The CDR3 protein is CASIDDRLNEQYF. The DNA for the CDR3 is TGTGCCAGCATTGATGACAGGCTCAACGAGCAGTACTTC.

In this sample, this clone turned up a few times. The CDR3 region is CASSPGLAGGDEQFF. CDR3 in DNA: TGTGCCAGCAGTCCGGGACTAGCGGGAGGAGATGAGCAGTTCTTC. The chain combines TRBV2 with TRBJ2-1, with TRBD2 matching 15 bases. There are 15 residues in the CDR3. V lost 5 bases, J lost 8 bases, and 4 bases stayed unmatched. The germline gives CDR1 SNHLY, CDR2 FYNNEI.

V is TRBV18 and J is TRBJ1-2; the match to TRBD1 covers 12 bases. This CDR3 comprises 15 residues. Germline V gene lookup returns CDR1 KGHSH and CDR2 LQKENI. V lost 3 bases, J lost 7 bases, and 6 bases stayed unmatched. As DNA, the CDR3 is TGTGCCAGCTCACCCCCGGGACAGGGGGCTTTTGGCTACACCTTC. As protein: CASSPPGQGAFGYTF.

The rearrangement links TRBV7-8 to TRBJ2-3; the D gene is possibly TRBD2 (7 bases). The CDR3 runs 18 residues. V gave up 5 bases and J gave up 0 bases, with 21 bases separating them. Germline lookup yields CDR1 SGHVS and CDR2 FQNEAQ. Here the CDR3 DNA reads TGTGCCAGCAGCCGTTCGGGGGCGGGAGAGATTAGCACAGATACGCAGTATTTT. Its protein is CASSRSGAGEISTDTQYF.

This chain joins TRBV27 and TRBJ1-4; 11 bases align to TRBD1. The CDR3 has 13 residues. Germline V gene sequence: CDR1 MNHEY, CDR2 SMNVEV (reference sequence). V shed 5 bases and J 10 bases; nucleotides not matched to a gene: 3. The CDR3 loop reads CASSPGTGGKLFF. For the CDR3, the DNA is TGTGCCAGCAGTCCCGGGACAGGGGGAAAACTGTTTTTT.

Note on this clone: Distinct nucleotide sequences in the sample also encode this CDR3. The rearrangement joins TRBV5-1 to TRBJ2-2; no firm D call. The CDR3 runs 14 residues. V was cut by 0 bases and J by 4 bases, with 7 bases left in between. Looked up from germline, CDR1 is SGHRS and CDR2 is YFSETQ. CDR3 nucleotides: TGCGCCAGCAGCTTGGAAGGTGCCACCGGGGAGCTGTTTTTT. Amino acids: CASSLEGATGELFF.

The genes are TRBV27 and TRBJ1-1; TRBD1 matches at 8 bases. The germline V gene encodes CDR1 MNHEY and CDR2 SMNVEV (reference sequence). This CDR3 comprises 14 residues. J gave up 1 base and V 3 bases, and 1 base lay outside the gene matches. CDR3 amino acids: CASSFGQGNTEAFF. The CDR3 DNA is TGTGCCAGCAGTTTCGGACAGGGGAACACTGAAGCTTTCTTT.

The table lists this clone with a count of one. The chain uses TRBV29-1 and TRBJ2-7, with D uncertain. Trimming took 8 bases from V and 0 from J, leaving 14 bases between them. The CDR3 length is 13 residues. Germline V CDR1 and CDR2: SQVTM, ANQGSEA. This chain's CDR3 is CSYRHSSSYEQYF. The CDR3, as DNA: TGCAGCTATCGGCACAGTTCCTCCTACGAGCAGTACTTC.

V and J are TRBV28 and TRBJ2-2, with 8 bases aligning to TRBD2. The CDR3 covers 18 residues. The V gene's germline CDR1 is MDHEN and CDR2 SYDVKM. The trim removed 2 bases at V and 2 bases at J, leaving 10 bases unmatched. CDR3 bases: TGTGCCAGCAGTTTAAGTCCCGAACTAGCGGAAAACACCGGGGAGCTGTTTTTT. It codes for CASSLSPELAENTGELFF.

To note about this clone: Additional DNA sequences in this sample encode the identical CDR3. The V call is TRBV9, the J call TRBJ2-1, with D possibly being TRBD2 (5 bases). From germline, CDR1 is SGDLS and CDR2 YYNGEE. The CDR3 is 13 residues long. V shed 3 bases and J shed 6 bases, with 10 bases lying between them. Here the CDR3 reads CASSAPRGNEQFF. DNA for the CDR3: TGTGCCAGCAGCGCTCCCCGGGGCAATGAGCAGTTCTTC.

The gene calls are TRBV7-9 and TRBJ2-1; TRBD2 matches 7 bases. From germline, CDR1 is SEHNR and CDR2 FQNEAQ (reference sequence). V gave up 5 bases and J gave up 6 bases; unmatched junction bases: 16. The CDR3 sequence is 17 residues long. The CDR3 spells CASSPPSAMRTSNEQFF. Written as DNA, the CDR3 is TGTGCCAGCAGCCCACCCTCCGCGATGAGGACTAGCAATGAGCAGTTCTTC.

J is TRBJ1-3 and V is TRBV4-1; a weak D match, TRBD1 (5 bases). The germline V and J ends were trimmed by 1 base and 5 bases, with 15 bases remaining between them. The germline V gene encodes CDR1 MGHRA and CDR2 YSYEKL. This CDR3 has 16 residues. The CDR3 DNA is TGCGCCAGCAGCCAAGCGTCGGGACGTCAAAGAAACACCATATATTTT. Translation gives CASSQASGRQRNTIYF.

The chain recombines TRBV12-5 with TRBJ2-2; 8 nucleotides line up with TRBD1. This CDR3 has 19 residues. V gave up 5 bases and J gave up 1 base; unmatched junction bases: 15. The germline CDR1 and CDR2 sequences are LGHNT and FRNRAP. CDR3 nucleotides: TGTGCTAGTGGTCACTCGGACAGGGCCCTACCCGGGAACACCGGGGAGCTGTTTTTT. Translating gives CASGHSDRALPGNTGELFF.

This clone is a singleton in its sample. V gene TRBV7-6 combines with J gene TRBJ2-7, with a tentative D call TRBD2 (5 bases). Trimming removed 3 bases from V and 0 bases from J, with 15 bases in between. The CDR3 is made up of 16 amino acids. Germline V CDR1 and CDR2: SGHVS, FNYEAQ. The CDR3 spells CASSFRRGESSYEQYF. In DNA form, the CDR3 reads TGTGCCAGCAGCTTCCGTCGTGGGGAGAGCTCCTACGAGCAGTACTTC.

The J gene is TRBJ2-7, the V gene TRBV18; D possibly corresponds to TRBD2 (6 bases). Germline V gives CDR1 KGHSH, CDR2 LQKENI. With 0 bases removed from V and 2 bases from J, the gap between germline ends came to 11 bases. This CDR3 is 15 amino acids long. CDR3 DNA sequence: TGTGCCAGCTCACCACCGGAGGGACTGGCCTACGAGCAGTACTTC. Residues: CASSPPEGLAYEQYF.

The chain carries TRBV9 and TRBJ2-3; unclear D gene. The CDR3 contains 14 residues. Trimming took off 0 bases at V and 0 bases at J, with 5 bases between the two ends. CDR1 is SGDLS and CDR2 is YYNGEE in the germline V gene. The CDR3 spells CASSVDSSTDTQYF. CDR3 sequence (DNA): TGTGCCAGCAGCGTAGACTCTAGCACAGATACGCAGTATTTT.

The rearrangement joins TRBV10-3 to TRBJ2-1; 7 nucleotides match TRBD2. Germline-derived CDR1 and CDR2 are ENHRY and SYGVKD. CDR3 length: 14 residues. The V segment lost 8 bases and the J segment 3 bases; nucleotides outside the gene matches: 7. CDR3: CAIYAGERYNEQFF. The CDR3 DNA reads as TGTGCCATCTATGCGGGAGAGCGCTACAATGAGCAGTTCTTC.

The rearrangement joins TRBV4-3 to TRBJ2-7, with D unclear. The CDR3 covers 15 residues. Per the germline V gene, CDR1 is LGHNA and CDR2 is YSLEER. The V end lost 0 bases, the J end lost 3 bases, and 12 bases lay between the germline ends. In DNA form, the CDR3 reads TGCGCCAGCAGCCAAGATGGATCGGCCTTCTACGAGCAGTACTTC. This sequence encodes CASSQDGSAFYEQYF.

The chain joins TRBV5-8 to TRBJ2-1; maybe TRBD1 (6 bases). The germline V and J ends were trimmed by 5 bases and 8 bases, with 20 bases remaining between them. Germline lookup yields CDR1 SGHTS and CDR2 YDEGEE. CDR3 length equals 15 residues. The chain's CDR3 is CASSTRGILSDEQFF. CDR3 in DNA: TGTGCCAGCAGTACAAGGGGGATTCTTTCCGATGAGCAGTTCTTC.

The CDR3 DNA sequence: TGTGCCAGCAGCCCCTCGCGGACTGGTACTAATGAAAAACTGTTTTTT. Translated, it gives CASSPSRTGTNEKLFF. The chain uses TRBV7-9 and TRBJ1-4, with D uncertain. The V gene lost 5 bases and the J gene lost 2 bases, with 15 bases spanning the gap. CDR1 and CDR2 from the germline V gene are SEHNR and FQNEAQ (reference sequence). The CDR3 contains 16 residues. The variable domain in full, with the rest retrieved from reference TRBV7-9 and TRBJ1-4, is DTGVSQNPRHKITKRGQNVTFRCDPISEHNRLYWYRQTLGQGPEFLTYFQNEAQLEKSRLLSDRFSAERPKGSFSTLEIQRTEQGDSAMYLCASSPSRTGTNEKLFFGSGTQLSVL.

The V call is TRBV19, the J call TRBJ2-1; no clear D. The germline V and J ends were trimmed by 1 base and 4 bases, with 8 bases remaining between them. Germline CDR1 and CDR2: LNHDA and SQIVND (reference sequence). The CDR3 has 14 residues. Here the CDR3 reads CASSIGLGYNEQFF. CDR3 sequence (DNA): TGTGCCAGTAGTATAGGCCTGGGTTACAATGAGCAGTTCTTC.

This chain connects TRBV28 to TRBJ2-1; perhaps TRBD1 as D (5 bases). The CDR3 covers 15 residues. CDR1 and CDR2 from the germline V gene are MDHEN and SYDVKM. V was pared by 5 bases and J by 4 bases, with 15 bases between. The CDR3 region has the DNA TGTGCCAGCAGTCATAGACAGCAGAGATACAATGAGCAGTTCTTC. It yields the protein CASSHRQQRYNEQFF.

This chain links TRBV15 with TRBJ1-5; tentative D call: TRBD1 (6 bases). V was shortened by 3 bases and J by 1 base, with 16 bases between the two germline ends. CDR1 and CDR2 (germline): LNHNV, YYDKDF (reference sequence). CDR3 length: 17 residues. CDR3 residues: CATSRPTGTSSNQPQHF. The CDR3 nucleotides read TGTGCCACCAGCAGGCCCACAGGGACTAGCAGCAATCAGCCCCAGCATTTT.